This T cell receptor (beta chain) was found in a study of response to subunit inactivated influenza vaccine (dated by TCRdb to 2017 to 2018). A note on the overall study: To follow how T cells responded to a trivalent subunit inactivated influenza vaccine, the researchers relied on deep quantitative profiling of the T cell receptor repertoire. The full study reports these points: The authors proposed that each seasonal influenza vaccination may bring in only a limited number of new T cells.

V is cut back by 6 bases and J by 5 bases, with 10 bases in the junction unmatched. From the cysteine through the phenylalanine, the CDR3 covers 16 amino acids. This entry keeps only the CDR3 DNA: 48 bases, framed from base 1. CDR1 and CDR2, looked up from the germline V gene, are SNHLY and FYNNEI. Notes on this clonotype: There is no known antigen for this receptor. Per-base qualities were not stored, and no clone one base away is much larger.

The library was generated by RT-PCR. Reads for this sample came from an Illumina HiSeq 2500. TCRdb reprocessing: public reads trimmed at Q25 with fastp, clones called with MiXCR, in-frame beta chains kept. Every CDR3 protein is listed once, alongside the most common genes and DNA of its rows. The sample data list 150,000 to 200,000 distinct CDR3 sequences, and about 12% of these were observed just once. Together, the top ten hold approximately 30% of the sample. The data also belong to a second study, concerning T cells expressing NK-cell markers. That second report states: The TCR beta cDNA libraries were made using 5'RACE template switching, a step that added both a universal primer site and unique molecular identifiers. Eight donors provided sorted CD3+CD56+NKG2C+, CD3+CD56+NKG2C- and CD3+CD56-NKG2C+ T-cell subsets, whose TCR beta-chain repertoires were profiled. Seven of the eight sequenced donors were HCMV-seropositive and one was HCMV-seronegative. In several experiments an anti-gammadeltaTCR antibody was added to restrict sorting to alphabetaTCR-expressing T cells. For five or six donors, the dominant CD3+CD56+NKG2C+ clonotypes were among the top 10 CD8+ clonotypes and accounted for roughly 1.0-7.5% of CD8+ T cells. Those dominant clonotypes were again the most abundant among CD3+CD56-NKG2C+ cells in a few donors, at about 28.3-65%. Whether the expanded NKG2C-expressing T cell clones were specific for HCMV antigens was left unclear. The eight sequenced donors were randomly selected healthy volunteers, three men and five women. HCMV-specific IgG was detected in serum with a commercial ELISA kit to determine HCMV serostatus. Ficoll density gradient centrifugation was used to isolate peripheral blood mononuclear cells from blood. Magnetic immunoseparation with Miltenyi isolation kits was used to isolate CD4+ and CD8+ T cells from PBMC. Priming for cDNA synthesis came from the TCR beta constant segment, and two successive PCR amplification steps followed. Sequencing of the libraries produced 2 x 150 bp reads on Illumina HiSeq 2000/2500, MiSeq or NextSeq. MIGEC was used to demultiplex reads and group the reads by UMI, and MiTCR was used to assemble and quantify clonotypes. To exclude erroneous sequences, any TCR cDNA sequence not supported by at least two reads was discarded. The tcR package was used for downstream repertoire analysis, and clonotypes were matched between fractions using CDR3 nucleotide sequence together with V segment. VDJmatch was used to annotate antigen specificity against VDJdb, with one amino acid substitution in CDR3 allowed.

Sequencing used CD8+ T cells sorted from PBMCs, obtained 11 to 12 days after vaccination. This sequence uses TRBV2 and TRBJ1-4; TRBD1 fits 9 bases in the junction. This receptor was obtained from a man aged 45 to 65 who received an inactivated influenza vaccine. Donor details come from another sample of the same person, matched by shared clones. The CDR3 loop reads CASRNRDREVNEKLFF. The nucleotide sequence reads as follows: TGTGCCAGCAGAAACCGGGACAGGGAGGTGAATGAAAAACTGTTTTTT.